The 21 T cell receptor beta chains below come from one sample, sequenced in a study of shared clonotypes between healthy human individuals. Produced via immunoSEQ multiplex PCR; TCRdb's table is partial and in-frame only. The data show millions of clones, with 95% seen just once and roughly 0.13% held by the top ten. Specimen: naive CD4+ T cells sorted from blood. Subset meaning: CD45RA+ positively selected. The source of these receptors is a man between 18 and 35 years old in good health.

Concerning this clone: A read error may be the cause here, since a much bigger clone is one base away. The V call is TRBV6-5, the J call TRBJ1-2; D uncertain. The CDR3 runs 13 residues. Germline V gives CDR1 MNHEY, CDR2 SVGAGI. V shed 2 bases and J shed 2 bases, with 6 bases lying between them. The CDR3 region has the DNA TGTGCCAGCAGTTACAAGAGGAACTATGGCTACACCTTC. Encoded protein: CASSYKRNYGYTF.

The chain has TRBV27 and TRBJ2-7; no clear D gene. This CDR3 region has 9 residues. Germline CDR1 MNHEY, CDR2 SMNVEV (reference sequence). The CDR3 DNA sequence: TGTATCCCTGGCCACGAGCAGTACTTC. The encoded protein is CIPGHEQYF.

Worth noting for this clone: One end of the junction does not line up with germline, which may come from a read error. V is TRBV7-8 and J is TRBJ2-1, with 10 bases lining up with TRBD2. The CDR3 totals 15 residues. Germline lookup yields CDR1 SGHVS and CDR2 FQNEAQ. CDR3 DNA sequence: TGTGCCAGCAACTTAAGGGCTAGCGGGAGTGATGAGCAGTTCTTC. This sequence encodes CASNLRASGSDEQFF.

The chain has TRBV7-9 and TRBJ2-3, with D uncertain. CDR3 length equals 17 residues. Trimming removed 2 bases at V and 3 bases at J, with 18 bases between. In germline, CDR1 is SEHNR, CDR2 FQNEAQ (reference sequence). The CDR3 nucleotides read TGTGCCAGCAGCTTATCCCTACGGATCAGTAGTACAGATACGCAGTATTTT. Amino acids: CASSLSLRISSTDTQYF. Full variable domain (rest looked up from reference TRBV7-9 and TRBJ2-3): DTGVSQNPRHKITKRGQNVTFRCDPISEHNRLYWYRQTLGQGPEFLTYFQNEAQLEKSRLLSDRFSAERPKGSFSTLEIQRTEQGDSAMYLCASSLSLRISSTDTQYFGPGTRLTVL.

The V gene is TRBV11-2, the J gene TRBJ1-6; a weak D match, TRBD1 (5 bases). Germline CDR1 SGHAT, CDR2 FQNNGV. The CDR3 consists of 13 residues. Trimming shortened V by 5 bases and J by 6 bases, and 8 bases separated the two germline ends. The CDR3 sequence: CASSLRVNSPLHF. The DNA of the CDR3 is TGTGCCAGCAGCCTCAGGGTTAATTCACCCCTCCACTTT.

V usage is TRBV5-4 and J usage is TRBJ2-3; D possibly corresponds to TRBD1 (6 bases). The V gene's germline CDR1 is SGHNT and CDR2 YYREEE (reference sequence). Trimming shortened V by 2 bases and J by 0 bases, and 10 bases separated the two germline ends. The CDR3 runs 15 residues. The CDR3 coding sequence is TGTGCCAGCAGCTTTGCAGGGGTCAGCACAGATACGCAGTATTTT. This translates into CASSFAGVSTDTQYF.

This chain joins TRBV2 and TRBJ1-1; D possibly corresponds to TRBD1 (6 bases). Trimming pared 6 bases from V and 8 bases from J, leaving 13 bases between. The CDR3 loop spans 12 amino acids. Germline V gives CDR1 SNHLY, CDR2 FYNNEI. DNA of the CDR3: TGTGCCAGCAGCGCCGGGACATCGGAAGCTTTCTTT. Translation: CASSAGTSEAFF.

This clone has a single count. The chain has TRBV18 and TRBJ1-2; no firm D call. The CDR3 has 13 amino acids. V was trimmed by 4 bases and J by 8 bases, leaving 14 bases between them. The germline V gene has CDR1 KGHSH and CDR2 LQKENI. The CDR3 coding sequence is TGTGCCAGCTCACTAAAGGCGGGGAACGGCTACACCTTC. Protein sequence: CASSLKAGNGYTF.

The chain couples TRBV29-1 to TRBJ1-1; D is uncertain. This CDR3 has 13 amino acids. Trimming stripped 2 bases from V and 0 bases from J, with 7 bases between. From germline, CDR1 is SQVTM and CDR2 ANQGSEA. CDR3 loop: CSVEREMNTEAFF. CDR3 coding DNA: TGCAGCGTTGAACGGGAAATGAACACTGAAGCTTTCTTT. Full variable domain (remainder filled in from reference TRBV29-1 and TRBJ1-1): SAVISQKPSRDICQRGTSLTIQCQVDSQVTMMFWYRQQPGQSLTLIATANQGSEATYESGFVIDKFPISRPNLTFSTLTVSNMSPEDSSIYLCSVEREMNTEAFFGQGTRLTVV.

V is TRBV10-3 and J is TRBJ1-3; a weak D match, TRBD1 (5 bases). CDR3 size: 10 residues. Trimming pared 8 bases from V and 8 bases from J, leaving 7 bases between. Germline-derived CDR1 and CDR2 are ENHRY and SYGVKD. The CDR3 loop reads CAIGGDTIYF. The DNA for the CDR3 is TGTGCCATCGGAGGGGACACCATATATTTT.

In DNA, the CDR3 is TGTGCCAGTAGTGAAAAAGGACTGGGGAGCTCCTATAATTCACCCCTCCACTTT. Translating gives CASSEKGLGSSYNSPLHF. V and J are TRBV19 and TRBJ1-6; D unresolved. CDR1 and CDR2 (germline): LNHDA, SQIVND (reference sequence). The V gene lost 5 bases and the J gene lost 0 bases, with 17 bases spanning the gap. There are 18 residues in the CDR3.

The chain's CDR3 is CASTPTQQGAGTF. The DNA of the CDR3 is TGTGCCAGCACCCCGACTCAACAGGGGGCGGGGACCTTC. J is TRBJ1-2 and V is TRBV5-4; 9 positions agree with TRBD1. CDR1 SGHNT and CDR2 YYREEE come from the germline V gene (reference sequence). The CDR3 sequence is 13 residues long. V gave up 6 bases and J gave up 14 bases; unmatched junction bases: 14.

On this clone itself: Other DNA sequences in this sample translate to the same CDR3. The V call is TRBV9, the J call TRBJ2-6, with D uncertain. The germline V gene has CDR1 SGDLS and CDR2 YYNGEE. The CDR3 spans 15 residues. The germline V and J ends were trimmed by 0 bases and 0 bases, with 4 bases remaining between them. CDR3 in DNA: TGTGCCAGCAGCGTAGGTATCTCTGGGGCCAACGTCCTGACTTTC. Translation gives CASSVGISGANVLTF.

This clone appeared once. The same CDR3 also results from other DNA sequences found in this sample. The chain joins TRBV10-3 to TRBJ2-2, with TRBD2 as a possible D gene (7 bases). Looked up from germline, CDR1 is ENHRY and CDR2 is SYGVKD. V was pared by 3 bases and J by 1 base, with 9 bases between. This CDR3 contains 15 residues. The CDR3 sequence: CAISEAGQNTGELFF. CDR3 DNA sequence: TGTGCCATCAGTGAAGCGGGACAGAACACCGGGGAGCTGTTTTTT.

On this clone: One end of the junction varies from germline; a read error may be responsible. CDR3 in amino acids: CAWSVGPECYF. CDR3 nucleotide sequence: TGTGCCTGGAGTGTAGGTCCAGAGTGTTATTTC. J is TRBJ2-7 and V is TRBV30, with D unclear. The germline V gene has CDR1 GTSNPN and CDR2 SVGIG (reference sequence). CDR3 length: 11 residues. Full variable domain (remainder filled in from reference TRBV30 and TRBJ2-7): SQTIHQWPATLVQPVGSPLSLECTVEGTSNPNLYWYRQAAGRGLQLLFYSVGIGQISSEVPQNLSASRPQDRQFILSSKKLLLSDSGFYLCAWSVGPECYFGPGTRLTVT.

The V call is TRBV30, the J call TRBJ1-1, with D unclear. The CDR3 contains 13 residues. Per the germline V gene, CDR1 is GTSNPN and CDR2 is SVGIG (reference sequence). V lost 4 bases and J lost 6, with 15 bases in between. In nucleotides, the CDR3 is TGTGCCTGGACCCGGACCGAAAAGGCTGAAGCTTTCTTT. This sequence encodes CAWTRTEKAEAFF.

The chain has TRBV5-4 and TRBJ2-7; 11 positions agree with TRBD2. The CDR3 length is 15 residues. V dropped 4 bases and J dropped 8; count of bases not matched to a gene: 11. Germline CDR1 and CDR2: SGHNT and YYREEE (reference sequence). The CDR3, as DNA: TGTGCCAGCAGCCAGCTAGCGGGAGGCCCCAGTCAGCAGTACTTC. Translation: CASSQLAGGPSQQYF. The full variable domain, with the rest looked up from reference TRBV5-4 and TRBJ2-7, is ETGVTQSPTHLIKTRGQQVTLRCSSQSGHNTVSWYQQALGQGPQFIFQYYREEENGRGNFPPRFSGLQFPNYSSELNVNALELDDSALYLCASSQLAGGPSQQYFGPGTRLTVT.

This chain links TRBV2 with TRBJ2-7; the match to TRBD2 covers 11 bases. J was trimmed by 9 bases and V by 6 bases; bases with no gene match: 10. Germline CDR1 reads SNHLY; CDR2 reads FYNNEI. CDR3 length: 14 residues. The CDR3 DNA reads as TGTGCCAGCAGGGGACTAGCGGTAACTACGATGCAGTACTTC. Protein: CASRGLAVTTMQYF.

The chain combines TRBV30 with TRBJ2-7; D call uncertain. The CDR3 length is 14 residues. CDR1 and CDR2 (germline): GTSNPN, SVGIG (reference sequence). Between the trimmed V and J ends, which lost 0 bases and 0 bases, there was a span of 9 bases. The CDR3 DNA reads as TGTGCCTGGAGTGTACGGGTGCGCTCCTACGAGCAGTACTTC. It translates to CAWSVRVRSYEQYF.

The chain couples TRBV5-1 to TRBJ2-5, with 7 bases aligning to TRBD1. The CDR3 is made up of 15 amino acids. Germline V lookup: CDR1 SGHRS, CDR2 YFSETQ. Unmatched junction bases numbered 6, after V lost 4 bases and J lost 0 bases. The CDR3 here is CASSNFDRDQETQYF. The CDR3 DNA reads TGCGCCAGCAGCAATTTCGACAGGGACCAAGAGACCCAGTACTTC.

As concerns this clone: The sample contains more than one DNA sequence encoding this CDR3. V and J are TRBV5-4 and TRBJ2-1, with D unclear. Germline CDR1 reads SGHNT; CDR2 reads YYREEE (reference sequence). This CDR3 comprises 14 residues. The V and J ends lost 5 bases and 0 bases respectively, with 9 bases between them. The CDR3 DNA reads as TGTGCCAGCAGTCCCCCAGGCTCCTACAATGAGCAGTTCTTC. Its protein is CASSPPGSYNEQFF.